This entry is about one TCR beta chain. The antigen is unknown. The TCR library protocol was used to attach unique molecular identifiers. These identifiers were attached to individual cDNA molecules. TCRdb reprocessed the 5' RACE reads via MiXCR and lists one record per CDR3 protein. Of 85,000 to 90,000 distinct CDR3 sequences in the sample, 14% to 15% were seen once. The record originates from a study of early T cells in non-severe SARS-CoV-2 infection. Notes on the study in general: Anti-spike CD8 responses were favored by VDJdb matching, which missed private and CD4 specificities.

The CDR3 is 16 amino acids. Trimming removed 0 bases at V and 1 base at J, with 11 bases between. Germline CDR1 reads SGHAT; CDR2 reads FQNNGV. Input material: whole blood. The chain has TRBV11-2 and TRBJ2-3; possibly TRBD1 or TRBD2 for D (7 bases each). The clonotype comes from an adult who was a healthcare worker with PCR-confirmed SARS-CoV-2 infection or an uninfected control (not recorded which). CDR3 loop: CASSLEQGRGTDTQYF. The CDR3 bases are TGTGCCAGCAGCTTAGAACAGGGGAGGGGCACAGATACGCAGTATTTT. The whole variable domain, remainder taken from reference TRBV11-2 and TRBJ2-3, is EAGVAQSPRYKIIEKRQSVAFWCNPISGHATLYWYQQILGQGPKLLIQFQNNGVVDDSQLPKDRFSAERLKGVDSTLKIQPAKLEDSAVYLCASSLEQGRGTDTQYFGPGTRLTVL.